The sequence of this T cell receptor beta chain was determined in a study of control samples from healthy donors and cancer patients. The V segment lost 7 bases and the J segment 5 bases; nucleotides outside the gene matches: 15. The CDR3 runs to 15 residues. Germline V CDR1 and CDR2: SQVTM, ANQGSEA. The method was immunoSEQ multiplex PCR; TCRdb's version includes in-frame clones alone and lacks a portion of them. The table records 150,000 or so clones, about 94% of them present only once. J is TRBJ1-1 and V is TRBV29-1; 8 bases line up with TRBD1. The TCR was taken from a woman in her thirties or forties in good health. Sequencing input: blood. DNA for the CDR3: TGCAGCGGGCGAATTTGGACAGGGACGGGGACTGAAGCTTTCTTT. This encodes CSGRIWTGTGTEAFF.